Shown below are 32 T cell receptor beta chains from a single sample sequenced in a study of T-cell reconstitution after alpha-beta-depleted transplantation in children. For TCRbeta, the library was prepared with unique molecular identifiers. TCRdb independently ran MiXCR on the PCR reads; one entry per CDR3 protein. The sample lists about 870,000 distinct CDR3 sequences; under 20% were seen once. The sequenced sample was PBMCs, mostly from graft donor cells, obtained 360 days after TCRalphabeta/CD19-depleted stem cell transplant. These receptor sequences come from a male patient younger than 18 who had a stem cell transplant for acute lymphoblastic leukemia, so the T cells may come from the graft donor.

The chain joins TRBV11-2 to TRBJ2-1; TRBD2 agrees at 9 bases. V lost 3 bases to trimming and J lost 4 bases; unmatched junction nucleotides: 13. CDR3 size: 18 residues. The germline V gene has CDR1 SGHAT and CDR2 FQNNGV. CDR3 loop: CASSFGTSTGGRYNEQFF. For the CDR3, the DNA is TGTGCCAGCAGCTTCGGGACTAGCACGGGAGGGAGATACAATGAGCAGTTCTTC.

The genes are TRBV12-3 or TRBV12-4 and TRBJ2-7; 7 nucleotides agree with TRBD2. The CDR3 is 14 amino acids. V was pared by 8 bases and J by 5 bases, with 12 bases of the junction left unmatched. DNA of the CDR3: TGTGCCAGCTCACGGGAGGAGGAGATGGACGAGCAGTACTTC. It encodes CASSREEEMDEQYF.

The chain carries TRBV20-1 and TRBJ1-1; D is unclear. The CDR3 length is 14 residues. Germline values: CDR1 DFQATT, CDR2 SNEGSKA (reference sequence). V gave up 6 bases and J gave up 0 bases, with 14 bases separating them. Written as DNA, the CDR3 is TGCAGTGCCCGAGGTGGCAAGATGAACACTGAAGCTTTCTTT. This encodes CSARGGKMNTEAFF.

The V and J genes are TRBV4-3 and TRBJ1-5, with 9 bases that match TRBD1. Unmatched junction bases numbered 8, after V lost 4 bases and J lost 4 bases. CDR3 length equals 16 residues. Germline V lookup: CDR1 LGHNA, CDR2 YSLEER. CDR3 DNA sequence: TGCGCCAGCAGCCTACACAGGGGGCAGAAGAATCAGCCCCAGCATTTT. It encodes CASSLHRGQKNQPQHF.

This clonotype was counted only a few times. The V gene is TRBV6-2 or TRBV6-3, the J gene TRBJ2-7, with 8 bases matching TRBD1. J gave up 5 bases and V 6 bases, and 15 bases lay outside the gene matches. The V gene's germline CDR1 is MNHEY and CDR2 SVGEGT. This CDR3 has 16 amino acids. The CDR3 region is CASSHPGQVIFHEQYF. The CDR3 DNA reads TGTGCCAGCAGCCATCCGGGACAGGTAATTTTCCACGAGCAGTACTTC.

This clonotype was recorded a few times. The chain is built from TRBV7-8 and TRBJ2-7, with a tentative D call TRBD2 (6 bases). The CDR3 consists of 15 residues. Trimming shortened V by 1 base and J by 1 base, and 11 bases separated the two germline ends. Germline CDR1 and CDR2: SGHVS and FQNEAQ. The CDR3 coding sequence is TGTGCCAGCAGCTTAGAACCGCGGGGTTCCTACGAGCAGTACTTC. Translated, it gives CASSLEPRGSYEQYF.

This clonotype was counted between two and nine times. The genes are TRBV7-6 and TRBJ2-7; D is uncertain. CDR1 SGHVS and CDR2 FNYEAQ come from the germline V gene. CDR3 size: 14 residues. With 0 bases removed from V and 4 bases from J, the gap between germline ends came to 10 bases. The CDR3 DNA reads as TGTGCCAGCAGCTTAGCTACAGAAGGGTACGAGCAGTACTTC. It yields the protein CASSLATEGYEQYF.

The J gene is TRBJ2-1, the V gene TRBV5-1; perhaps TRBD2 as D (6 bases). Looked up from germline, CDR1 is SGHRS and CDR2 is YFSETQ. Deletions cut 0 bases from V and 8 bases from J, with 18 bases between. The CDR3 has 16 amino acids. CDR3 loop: CASSLGAGYPSYEQFF. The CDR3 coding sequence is TGCGCCAGCAGCTTGGGGGCGGGATACCCGTCGTATGAGCAGTTCTTC.

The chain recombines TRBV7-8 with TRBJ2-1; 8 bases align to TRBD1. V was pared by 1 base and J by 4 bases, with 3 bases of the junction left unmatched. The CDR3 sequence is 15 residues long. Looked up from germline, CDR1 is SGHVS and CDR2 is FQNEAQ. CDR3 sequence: CASSLGGQEYNEQFF. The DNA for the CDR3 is TGTGCCAGCAGCTTAGGGGGACAGGAATACAATGAGCAGTTCTTC.

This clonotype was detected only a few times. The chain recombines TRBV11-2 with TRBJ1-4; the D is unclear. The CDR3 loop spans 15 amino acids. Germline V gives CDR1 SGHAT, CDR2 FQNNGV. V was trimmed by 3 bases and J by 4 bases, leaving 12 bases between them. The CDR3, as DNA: TGTGCCAGCAGCTTCGGCCAGAGCCATAATGAAAAACTGTTTTTT. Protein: CASSFGQSHNEKLFF.

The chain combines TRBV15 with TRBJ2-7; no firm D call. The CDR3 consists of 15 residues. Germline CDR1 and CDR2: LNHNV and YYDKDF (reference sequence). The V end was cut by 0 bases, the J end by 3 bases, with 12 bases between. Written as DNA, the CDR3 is TGTGCCACCAGCAGAGAGCTTAGGACCTACTACGAGCAGTACTTC. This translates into CATSRELRTYYEQYF.

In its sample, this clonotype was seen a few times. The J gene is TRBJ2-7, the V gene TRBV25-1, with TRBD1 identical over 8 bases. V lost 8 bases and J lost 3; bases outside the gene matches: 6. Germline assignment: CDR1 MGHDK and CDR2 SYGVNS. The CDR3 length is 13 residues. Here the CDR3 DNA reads TGTGCCAGCGGGATCACAGGGGGCTACGAGCAGTACTTC. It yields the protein CASGITGGYEQYF.

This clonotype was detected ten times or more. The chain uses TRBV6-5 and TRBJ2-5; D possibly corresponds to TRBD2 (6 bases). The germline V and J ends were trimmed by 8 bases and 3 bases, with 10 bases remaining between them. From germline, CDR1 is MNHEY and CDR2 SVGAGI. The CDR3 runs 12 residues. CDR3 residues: CASRRREETQYF. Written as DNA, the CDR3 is TGTGCCAGCCGGCGGAGGGAAGAGACCCAGTACTTC.

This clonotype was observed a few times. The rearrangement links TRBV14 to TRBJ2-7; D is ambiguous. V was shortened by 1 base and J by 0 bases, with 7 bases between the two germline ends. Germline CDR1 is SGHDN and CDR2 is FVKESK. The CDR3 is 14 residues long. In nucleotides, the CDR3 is TGTGCCAGCAGCCAAGCCCCTCTCTCCTACGAGCAGTACTTC. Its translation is CASSQAPLSYEQYF.

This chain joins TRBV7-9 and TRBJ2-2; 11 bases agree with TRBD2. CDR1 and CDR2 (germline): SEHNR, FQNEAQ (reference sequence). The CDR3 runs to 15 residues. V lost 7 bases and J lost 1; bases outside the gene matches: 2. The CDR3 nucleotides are TGTGCCAGCAAGGGACTAGCGGTGAACACCGGGGAGCTGTTTTTT. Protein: CASKGLAVNTGELFF. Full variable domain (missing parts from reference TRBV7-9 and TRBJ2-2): DTGVSQNPRHKITKRGQNVTFRCDPISEHNRLYWYRQTLGQGPEFLTYFQNEAQLEKSRLLSDRFSAERPKGSFSTLEIQRTEQGDSAMYLCASKGLAVNTGELFFGEGSRLTVL.

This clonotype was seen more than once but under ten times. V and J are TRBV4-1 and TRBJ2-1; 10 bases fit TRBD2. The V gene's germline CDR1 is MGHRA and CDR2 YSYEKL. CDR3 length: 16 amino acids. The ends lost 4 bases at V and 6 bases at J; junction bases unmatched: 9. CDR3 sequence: CASSLQSGLASNEQFF. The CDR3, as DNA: TGCGCCAGCAGCCTTCAATCGGGACTAGCGAGCAATGAGCAGTTCTTC.

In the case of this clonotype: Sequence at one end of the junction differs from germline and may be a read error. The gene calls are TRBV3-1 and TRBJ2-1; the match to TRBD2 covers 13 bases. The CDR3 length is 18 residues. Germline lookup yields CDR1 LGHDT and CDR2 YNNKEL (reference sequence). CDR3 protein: CTSSGGLAGRSSYNEQFF. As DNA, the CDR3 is TGTACCAGCAGTGGGGGACTAGCGGGAAGAAGCTCCTACAATGAGCAGTTCTTC.

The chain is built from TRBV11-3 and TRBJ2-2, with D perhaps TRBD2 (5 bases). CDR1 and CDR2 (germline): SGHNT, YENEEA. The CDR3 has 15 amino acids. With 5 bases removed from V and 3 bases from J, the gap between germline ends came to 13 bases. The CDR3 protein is CASSPARGYTGELFF. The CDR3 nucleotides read TGTGCCAGCAGCCCTGCCCGGGGATACACCGGGGAGCTGTTTTTT.

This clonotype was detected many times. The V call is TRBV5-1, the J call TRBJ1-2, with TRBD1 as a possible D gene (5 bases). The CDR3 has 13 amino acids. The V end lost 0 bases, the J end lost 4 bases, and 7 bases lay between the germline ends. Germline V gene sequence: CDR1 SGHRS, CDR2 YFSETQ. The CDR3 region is CASSLGQSYGYTF. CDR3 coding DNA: TGCGCCAGCAGCTTGGGACAGAGCTATGGCTACACCTTC.

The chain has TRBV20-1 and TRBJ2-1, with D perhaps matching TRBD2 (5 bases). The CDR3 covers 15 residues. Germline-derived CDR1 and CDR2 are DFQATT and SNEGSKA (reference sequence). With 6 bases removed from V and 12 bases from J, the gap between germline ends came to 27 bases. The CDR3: CSANPPPAASGRQFF. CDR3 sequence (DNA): TGCAGTGCCAACCCACCTCCAGCGGCCTCGGGTAGGCAGTTCTTC.

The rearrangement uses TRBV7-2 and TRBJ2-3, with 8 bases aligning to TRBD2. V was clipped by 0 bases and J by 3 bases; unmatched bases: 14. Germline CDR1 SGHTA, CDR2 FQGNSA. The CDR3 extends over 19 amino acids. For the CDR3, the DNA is TGTGCCAGCAGCTTAGCCCCGGGGGCGGGAGGATCTTGGACAGATACGCAGTATTTT. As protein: CASSLAPGAGGSWTDTQYF.

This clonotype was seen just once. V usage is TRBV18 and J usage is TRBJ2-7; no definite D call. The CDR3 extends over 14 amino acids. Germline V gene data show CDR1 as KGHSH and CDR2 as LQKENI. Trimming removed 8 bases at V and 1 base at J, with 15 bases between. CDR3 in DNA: TGTGCCAGCGCACGGGTGGGGAATTCCTACGAGCAGTACTTC. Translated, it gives CASARVGNSYEQYF.

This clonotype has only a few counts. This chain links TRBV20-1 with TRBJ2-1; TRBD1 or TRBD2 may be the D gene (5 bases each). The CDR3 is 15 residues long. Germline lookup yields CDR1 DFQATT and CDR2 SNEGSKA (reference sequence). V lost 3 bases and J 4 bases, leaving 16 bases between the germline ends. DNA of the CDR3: TGCAGTGCTAGGGGTTCATTGTGGGGGTACAATGAGCAGTTCTTC. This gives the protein CSARGSLWGYNEQFF.

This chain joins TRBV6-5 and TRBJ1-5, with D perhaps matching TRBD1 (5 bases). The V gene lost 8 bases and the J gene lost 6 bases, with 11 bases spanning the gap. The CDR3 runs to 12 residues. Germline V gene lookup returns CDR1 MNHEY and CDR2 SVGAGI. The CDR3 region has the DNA TGTGCCAGCGGGACTGGCGGTCAGCCCCAGCATTTT. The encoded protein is CASGTGGQPQHF.

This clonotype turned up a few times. The CDR3 DNA sequence: TGTGCCAGTAGTATGCTCCGAGCCAAAAACATTCAGTACTTC. This translates into CASSMLRAKNIQYF. The chain joins TRBV19 to TRBJ2-4; no firm D call. There are 14 residues in the CDR3. V lost 3 bases, J lost 0 bases, and 6 bases lay in between. Germline V CDR1 and CDR2: LNHDA, SQIVND (reference sequence).

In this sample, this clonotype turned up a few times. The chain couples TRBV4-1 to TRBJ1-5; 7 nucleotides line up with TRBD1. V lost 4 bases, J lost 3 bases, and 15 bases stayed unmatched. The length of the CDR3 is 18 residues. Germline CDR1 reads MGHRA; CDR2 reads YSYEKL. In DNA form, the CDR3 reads TGCGCCAGCAGCCGACAGGGCTGGGTTAGGGGGTCCAATCAGCCCCAGCATTTT. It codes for CASSRQGWVRGSNQPQHF.

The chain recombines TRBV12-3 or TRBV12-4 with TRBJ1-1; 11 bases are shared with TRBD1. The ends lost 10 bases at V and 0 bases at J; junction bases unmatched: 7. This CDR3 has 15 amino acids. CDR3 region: CAIQDRGLLNTEAFF. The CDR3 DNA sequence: TGTGCCATCCAGGACAGGGGGCTATTGAACACTGAAGCTTTCTTT.

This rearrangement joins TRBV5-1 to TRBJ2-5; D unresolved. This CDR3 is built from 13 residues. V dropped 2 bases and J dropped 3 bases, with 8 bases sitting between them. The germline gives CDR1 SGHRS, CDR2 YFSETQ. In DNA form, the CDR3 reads TGCGCCAGCAGCTTAAGTCGGAAAGAGACCCAGTACTTC. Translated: CASSLSRKETQYF.

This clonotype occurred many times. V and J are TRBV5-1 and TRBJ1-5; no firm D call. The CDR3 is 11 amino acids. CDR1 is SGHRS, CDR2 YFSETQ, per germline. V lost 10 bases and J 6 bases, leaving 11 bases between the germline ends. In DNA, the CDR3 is TGCGCCCAGCACCCCACTCAGCCCCAGCATTTT. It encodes CAQHPTQPQHF.

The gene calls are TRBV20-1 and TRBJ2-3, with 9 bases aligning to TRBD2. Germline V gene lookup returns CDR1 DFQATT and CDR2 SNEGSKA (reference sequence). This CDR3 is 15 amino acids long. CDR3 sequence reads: CSLTPSGRWGDTQYF. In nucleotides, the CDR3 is TGCAGCCTCACCCCAAGCGGGAGGTGGGGAGATACGCAGTATTTT.

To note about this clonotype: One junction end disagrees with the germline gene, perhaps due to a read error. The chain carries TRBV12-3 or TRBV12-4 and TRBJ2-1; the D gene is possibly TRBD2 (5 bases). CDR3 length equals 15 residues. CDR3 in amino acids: CASSTTMAIYDEQFF. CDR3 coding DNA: TGTGCCAGCAGTACGACTATGGCAATCTACGATGAGCAGTTCTTC.

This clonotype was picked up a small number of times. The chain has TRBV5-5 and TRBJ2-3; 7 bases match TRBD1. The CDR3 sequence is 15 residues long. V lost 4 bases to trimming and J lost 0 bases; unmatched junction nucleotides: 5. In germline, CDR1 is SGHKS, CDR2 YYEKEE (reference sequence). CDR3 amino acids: CASSLGTDSTDTQYF. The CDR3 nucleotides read TGTGCCAGCAGCCTCGGGACAGACAGCACAGATACGCAGTATTTT.